These T cell receptor beta chains were read from a single sample in a study of T-cell memory formation after mild COVID-19. TCRdb re-called the 5' RACE reads through MiXCR, storing one row per CDR3 protein. The sample yields about half a million distinct CDR3 sequences, over 15% seen once. Material for sequencing was PBMCs or a T cell subset sorted from them (not recorded which). All receptors derive from an adult woman who had mild COVID-19 (a few samples of this study predate the infection). Cell type and time point are not known. CDR3s include the opening cysteine and the closing phenylalanine or tryptophan. D genes are given only for firm matches.

J,D,V,CDR3
TRBJ1-2,TRBD1,TRBV29-1,CSVGRQGYGYTF
TRBJ2-5,TRBD1,TRBV7-8,CASSQTGQGYQETQYF
TRBJ1-6,-,TRBV30,CAWQDNSPLHF
TRBJ1-2,-,TRBV12-3/TRBV12-4,CASSPRSYGYTF
TRBJ1-1,-,TRBV2,CASSVPATVNTEAFF
TRBJ2-3,TRBD2,TRBV30,CAWSDGPGLKGTDTQYF
TRBJ2-1,TRBD1,TRBV6-2/TRBV6-3,CASISDRGDNEQFF
TRBJ2-1,-,TRBV7-3,CASSLEGPSSYNEQFF
TRBJ2-7,-,TRBV4-2,CASSQDLYEQYF
TRBJ1-2,TRBD1,TRBV5-1,CASSKGTGGTYGYTF
TRBJ1-1,-,TRBV20-1,CSALQLNTEAFF
TRBJ2-4,-,TRBV2,CASSDYIQYF
TRBJ2-3,TRBD2,TRBV9,CASSVDLAGDADTQYF
TRBJ1-2,TRBD1,TRBV6-5,CASSSTGVGGYTF
TRBJ2-7,-,TRBV5-4,CASSLDGLREQYF
TRBJ2-5,-,TRBV14,CASSQFQETQYF
TRBJ1-3,-,TRBV10-3,CASRIHQGIYSGNTIYF
TRBJ1-1,TRBD1,TRBV9,CASSVGQANTEAFF
TRBJ2-3,-,TRBV3-1,CASSPISGRSTDTQYF
TRBJ2-3,-,TRBV18,CASSPVLLWDRSSTDTQYF
TRBJ2-5,-,TRBV2,CASSLEKGTQYF
TRBJ2-7,TRBD1,TRBV27,CASSPLDRGYEQYF
TRBJ2-5,-,TRBV7-2,CASSFGGGRDSGETQYF
TRBJ2-1,-,TRBV24-1,CATSDRSYNEQFF
TRBJ2-7,-,TRBV18,CASSPADAYEQYF
TRBJ1-1,-,TRBV20-1,CSARVGHKLGEAFF
TRBJ2-3,-,TRBV12-3/TRBV12-4,CASKHAWSSVGTDTQYF
TRBJ2-7,TRBD1,TRBV5-5,CASSARQGIYYEQYF
TRBJ1-3,TRBD1,TRBV20-1,CSARVAGKEDRDGNTIYF
TRBJ2-5,-,TRBV29-1,CSSKQETQYF
TRBJ2-7,TRBD1,TRBV25-1,CATRDRSYEQYF
TRBJ1-2,-,TRBV30,CAWAVGRSNYGYTF
TRBJ2-1,-,TRBV24-1,CATSDQTDYNEQFF
TRBJ2-3,-,TRBV12-3/TRBV12-4,CASSFRPSDGRTDTQYF
TRBJ1-5,-,TRBV9,CASSVSTDQPQHF
TRBJ2-1,-,TRBV4-3,CASSQVVANEQFF
TRBJ1-1,-,TRBV7-3,CASSHGGTEAFF